This TCR beta chain was documented in a study of cytomegalovirus exposure and HLA in healthy donors. Study results and limitations: A reported reduction in N-insertions relative to the roughly 710-donor mean was seen in an Asian-associated ancestry cluster in a later analysis.

As regards this clone: The antigen is not known.

The donors, nominally healthy at sampling, likely had unrecorded immune exposures. CDR3 length: 16 amino acids. V trimming: 2 bases; J trimming: 5 bases; junction bases outside the gene matches: 5. The germline gives CDR1 SGDLS, CDR2 YYNGEE. A multiplex PCR was run with 60 Vbeta primers and 13 Jbeta primers. The table came from immunoSEQ multiplex PCR; TCRdb's copy has only in-frame clones and leaves some out. The profile shows over 150,000 clones, around four fifths of them singletons. Sequenced sample: PBMCs. This chain links TRBV9 with TRBJ2-5, with 14 bases matching TRBD2. The clonotype was recovered from a young woman in good health and CMV-seropositive. CDR3 region: CASSVSGTSGSETQYF. CDR3 sequence (DNA): TGTGCCAGCAGCGTTTCAGGGACTAGCGGGAGTGAGACCCAGTACTTC. Together with reference TRBV9 and TRBJ2-5, the CDR3 gives the full variable domain: DSGVTQTPKHLITATGQRVTLRCSPRSGDLSVYWYQQSLDQGLQFLIQYYNGEERAKGNILERFSAQQFPDLHSELNLSSLELGDSALYFCASSVSGTSGSETQYFGPGTRLLVL.